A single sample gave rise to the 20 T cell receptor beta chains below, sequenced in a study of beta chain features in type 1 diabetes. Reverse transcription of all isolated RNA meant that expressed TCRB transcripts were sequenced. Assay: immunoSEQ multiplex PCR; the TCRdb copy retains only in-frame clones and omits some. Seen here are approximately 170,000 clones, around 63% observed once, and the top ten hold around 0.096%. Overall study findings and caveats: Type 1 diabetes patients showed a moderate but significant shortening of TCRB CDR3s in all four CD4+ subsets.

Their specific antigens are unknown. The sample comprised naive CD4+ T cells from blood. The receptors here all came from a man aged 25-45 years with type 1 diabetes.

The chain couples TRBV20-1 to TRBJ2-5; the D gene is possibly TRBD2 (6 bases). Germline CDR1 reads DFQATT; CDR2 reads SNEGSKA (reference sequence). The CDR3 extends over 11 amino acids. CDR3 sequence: CSLRGQETQYF. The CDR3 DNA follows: TGCAGCCTCCGGGGGCAAGAGACCCAGTACTTC.

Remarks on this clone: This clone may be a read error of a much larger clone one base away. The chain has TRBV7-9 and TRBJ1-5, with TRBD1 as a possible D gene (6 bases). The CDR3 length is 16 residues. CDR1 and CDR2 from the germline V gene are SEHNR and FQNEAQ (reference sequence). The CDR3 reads CACSQIVAGVDQPQHF. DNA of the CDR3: TGTGCCTGCAGCCAGATAGTCGCAGGGGTAGATCAGCCCCAGCATTTT.

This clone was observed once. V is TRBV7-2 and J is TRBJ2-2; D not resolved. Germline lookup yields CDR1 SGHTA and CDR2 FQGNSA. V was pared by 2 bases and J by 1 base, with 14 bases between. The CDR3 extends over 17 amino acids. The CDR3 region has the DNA TGTGCCAGCAGCTTAATGGCCGGGTCTATGAACACCGGGGAGCTGTTTTTT. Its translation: CASSLMAGSMNTGELFF.

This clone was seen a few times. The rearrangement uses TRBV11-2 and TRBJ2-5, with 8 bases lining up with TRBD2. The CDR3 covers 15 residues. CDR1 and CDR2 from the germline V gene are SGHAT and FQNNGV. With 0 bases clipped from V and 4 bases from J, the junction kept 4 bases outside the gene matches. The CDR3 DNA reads TGTGCCAGCAGCTTAGATCGACTAGCGTCAGAGACCCAGTACTTC. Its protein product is CASSLDRLASETQYF.

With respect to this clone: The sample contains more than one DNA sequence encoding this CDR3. CDR3: CAWSVGKNTEAFF. The CDR3 bases are TGTGCCTGGAGTGTAGGAAAGAACACTGAAGCTTTCTTT. The chain links TRBV30 to TRBJ1-1, with D uncertain. Per the germline V gene, CDR1 is GTSNPN and CDR2 is SVGIG (reference sequence). V lost 0 bases and J lost 1, with 6 bases in between. The CDR3 length is 13 residues.

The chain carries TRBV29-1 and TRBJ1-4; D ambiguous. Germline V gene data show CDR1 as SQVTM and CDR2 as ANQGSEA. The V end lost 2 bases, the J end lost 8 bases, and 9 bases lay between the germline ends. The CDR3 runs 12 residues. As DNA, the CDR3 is TGCAGCGTTGAAAGCCAGGAGGAAAAACTGTTTTTT. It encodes CSVESQEEKLFF.

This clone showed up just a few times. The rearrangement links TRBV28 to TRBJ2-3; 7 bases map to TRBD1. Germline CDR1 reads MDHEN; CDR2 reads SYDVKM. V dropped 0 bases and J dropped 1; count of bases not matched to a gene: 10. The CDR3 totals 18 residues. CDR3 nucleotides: TGTGCCAGCAGTTTATGGGGTGGCACAGGGGCAGGCACAGATACGCAGTATTTT. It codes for CASSLWGGTGAGTDTQYF.

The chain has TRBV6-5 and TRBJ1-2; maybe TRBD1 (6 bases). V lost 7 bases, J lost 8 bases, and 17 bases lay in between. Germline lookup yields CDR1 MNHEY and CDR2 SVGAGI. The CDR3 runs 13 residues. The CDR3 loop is CASTSQDSRGYTF. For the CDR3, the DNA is TGTGCCAGCACCTCGCAGGACAGTCGAGGCTACACCTTC.

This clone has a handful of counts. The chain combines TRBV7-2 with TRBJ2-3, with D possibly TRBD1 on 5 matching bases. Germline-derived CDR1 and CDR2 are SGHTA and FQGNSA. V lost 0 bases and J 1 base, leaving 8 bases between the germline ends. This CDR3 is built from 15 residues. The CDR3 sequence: CASSLAGARTDTQYF. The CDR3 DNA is TGTGCCAGCAGCTTAGCAGGGGCCCGCACAGATACGCAGTATTTT. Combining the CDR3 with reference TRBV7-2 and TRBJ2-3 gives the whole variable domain GAGVSQSPSNKVTEKGKDVELRCDPISGHTALYWYRQSLGQGLEFLIYFQGNSAPDKSGLPSDRFSAERTGGSVSTLTIQRTQQEDSAVYLCASSLAGARTDTQYFGPGTRLTVL.

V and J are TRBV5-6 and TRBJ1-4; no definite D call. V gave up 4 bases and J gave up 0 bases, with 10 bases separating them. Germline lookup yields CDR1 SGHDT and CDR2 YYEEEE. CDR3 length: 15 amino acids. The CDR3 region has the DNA TGTGCCAGCAGCACCTACCTTGCAACTAATGAAAAACTGTTTTTT. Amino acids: CASSTYLATNEKLFF.

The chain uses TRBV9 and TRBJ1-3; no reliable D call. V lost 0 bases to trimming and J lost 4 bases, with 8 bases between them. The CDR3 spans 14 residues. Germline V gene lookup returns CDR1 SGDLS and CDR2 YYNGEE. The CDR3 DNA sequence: TGTGCCAGCAGCGTAGAAATCTCCGGAAACACCATATATTTT. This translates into CASSVEISGNTIYF. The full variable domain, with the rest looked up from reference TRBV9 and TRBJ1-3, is DSGVTQTPKHLITATGQRVTLRCSPRSGDLSVYWYQQSLDQGLQFLIQYYNGEERAKGNILERFSAQQFPDLHSELNLSSLELGDSALYFCASSVEISGNTIYFGEGSWLTVV.

The CDR3: CAWSVQGSGYTF. The CDR3 bases are TGTGCCTGGAGTGTACAGGGAAGTGGCTACACCTTC. The chain uses TRBV30 and TRBJ1-2; weak D call: TRBD1 (6 bases). V lost 0 bases to trimming and J lost 7 bases, with 9 bases between them. The CDR3 has 12 amino acids. Germline-derived CDR1 and CDR2 are GTSNPN and SVGIG (reference sequence).

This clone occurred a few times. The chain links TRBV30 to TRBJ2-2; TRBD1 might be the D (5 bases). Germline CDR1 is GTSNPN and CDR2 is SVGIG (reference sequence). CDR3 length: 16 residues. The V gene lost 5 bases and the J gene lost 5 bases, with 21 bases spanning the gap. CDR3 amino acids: CAWFTRVATDTGELFF. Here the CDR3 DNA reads TGTGCCTGGTTTACCCGGGTTGCGACAGATACCGGGGAGCTGTTTTTT.

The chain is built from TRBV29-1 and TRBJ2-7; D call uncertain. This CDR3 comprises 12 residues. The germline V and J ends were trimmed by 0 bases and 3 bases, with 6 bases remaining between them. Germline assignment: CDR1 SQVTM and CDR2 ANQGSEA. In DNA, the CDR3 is TGCAGCGTTGAAGATAATCTCTACGAGCAGTACTTC. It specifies CSVEDNLYEQYF.

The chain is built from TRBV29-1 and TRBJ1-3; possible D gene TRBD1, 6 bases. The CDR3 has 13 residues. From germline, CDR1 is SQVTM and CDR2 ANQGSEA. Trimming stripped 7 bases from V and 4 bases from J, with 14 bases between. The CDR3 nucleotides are TGCAGCGCCCACAGGGTGGACGGAAACACCATATATTTT. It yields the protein CSAHRVDGNTIYF.

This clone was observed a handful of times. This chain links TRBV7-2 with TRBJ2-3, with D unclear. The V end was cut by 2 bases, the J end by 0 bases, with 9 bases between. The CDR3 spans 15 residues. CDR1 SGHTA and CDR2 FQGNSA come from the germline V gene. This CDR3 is CASSLLTSSTDTQYF. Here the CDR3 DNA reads TGTGCCAGCAGCTTATTGACCTCTAGCACAGATACGCAGTATTTT.

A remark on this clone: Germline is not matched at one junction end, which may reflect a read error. CDR3 in amino acids: CAWSGDSTIF. The CDR3 DNA is TGTGCCTGGAGTGGGGACAGTACGATCTTC. The rearrangement joins TRBV30 to TRBJ2-1; 7 bases match TRBD1. Germline lookup yields CDR1 GTSNPN and CDR2 SVGIG (reference sequence). This CDR3 contains 10 residues.

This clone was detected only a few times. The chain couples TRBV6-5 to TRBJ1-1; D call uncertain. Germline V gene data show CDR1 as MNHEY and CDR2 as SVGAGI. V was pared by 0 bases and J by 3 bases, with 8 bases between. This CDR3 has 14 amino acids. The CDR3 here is CASSYSGYDTEAFF. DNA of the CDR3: TGTGCCAGCAGTTACTCAGGGTATGACACTGAAGCTTTCTTT.

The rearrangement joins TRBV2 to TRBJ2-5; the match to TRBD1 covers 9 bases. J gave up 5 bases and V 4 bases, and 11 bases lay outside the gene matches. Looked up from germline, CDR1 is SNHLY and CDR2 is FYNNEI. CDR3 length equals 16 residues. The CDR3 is CASSGPRTGVGETQYF. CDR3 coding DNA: TGTGCCAGCAGTGGCCCCAGGACAGGGGTCGGCGAGACCCAGTACTTC.

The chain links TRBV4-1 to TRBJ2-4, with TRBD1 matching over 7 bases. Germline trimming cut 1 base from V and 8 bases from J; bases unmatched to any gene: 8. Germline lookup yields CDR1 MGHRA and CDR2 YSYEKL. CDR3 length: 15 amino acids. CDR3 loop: CASSQGTGVRDIQYF. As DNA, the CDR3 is TGCGCCAGCAGCCAAGGAACAGGGGTGAGGGACATTCAGTACTTC.